The 32 T cell receptor beta chains below were found in one sample sequenced in a study of T-cell reconstitution after alpha-beta-depleted transplantation in children. Unique molecular identifiers were incorporated into the prepared TCRbeta library. Via MiXCR, TCRdb re-called the PCR reads, giving one row per CDR3 protein. The table includes 400,000 to 550,000 distinct CDR3 sequences, roughly a tenth detected once. The specimen comprised PBMCs, sampled before TCRalphabeta/CD19-depleted stem cell transplant. All receptors derive from a child aged 2-15 years with inherited bone marrow failure, due to receive a stem cell transplant.

This clonotype came up many times. J is TRBJ2-2 and V is TRBV29-1; D is perhaps TRBD2 (6 bases). V was shortened by 1 base and J by 6 bases, with 21 bases between the two germline ends. The CDR3 is 17 amino acids. CDR1 is SQVTM and CDR2 is ANQGSEA in the germline V gene. This CDR3 reads CSVEVGSGDLSAGELFF. CDR3 sequence (DNA): TGCAGCGTTGAAGTGGGTAGCGGAGATTTAAGCGCCGGGGAGCTGTTTTTT.

This clonotype was picked up many times. This chain joins TRBV12-3 or TRBV12-4 and TRBJ2-5; 7 positions agree with TRBD2. Unmatched junction bases numbered 10, after V lost 7 bases and J lost 5 bases. The CDR3 contains 14 residues. In nucleotides, the CDR3 is TGTGCCAGCACTCGGCGGACTAGTTTGGAGACCCAGTACTTC. It translates to CASTRRTSLETQYF.

This clonotype has at least ten counts. V gene TRBV25-1 combines with J gene TRBJ2-1; 10 bases map to TRBD2. Germline CDR1 MGHDK, CDR2 SYGVNS. This CDR3 spans 13 amino acids. Trimming at V came to 6 bases and at J to 5 bases, leaving 1 base not matched to a gene. The CDR3 nucleotides are TGTGCCAGCAGAACTAGCGGGGACAATGAGCAGTTCTTC. Amino acid sequence: CASRTSGDNEQFF.

The sample holds many counts of this clonotype. This sequence joins TRBV4-3 and TRBJ2-3, with 9 bases that match TRBD2. CDR1 LGHNA and CDR2 YSLEER come from the germline V gene. This CDR3 has 15 amino acids. The V gene end was trimmed by 1 base and the J gene end by 5 bases; junction bases not matched to a gene: 4. The CDR3: CASSQVAGVKDTQYF. The CDR3 region has the DNA TGCGCCAGCAGCCAAGTAGCGGGAGTCAAAGATACGCAGTATTTT.

J is TRBJ1-6 and V is TRBV10-3, with 7 positions matching TRBD1. Germline CDR1 is ENHRY and CDR2 is SYGVKD. The CDR3 covers 14 residues. After removal of 6 bases from V and 7 bases from J, the junction contained 6 bases not matched to a gene. CDR3 DNA sequence: TGTGCCATCAGCCAAACAGGGGCCAATTCACCCCTCCACTTT. It is translated as CAISQTGANSPLHF.

This clonotype was picked up many times. The chain recombines TRBV3-1 with TRBJ2-7, with TRBD2 matching over 7 bases. V lost 0 bases, J lost 8 bases, and 10 bases stayed unmatched. This CDR3 spans 15 amino acids. Germline lookup yields CDR1 LGHDT and CDR2 YNNKEL (reference sequence). In DNA form, the CDR3 reads TGTGCCAGCAGCCAAGATAGGGCGGGAGCTACGAAGCAGTACTTC. Translation gives CASSQDRAGATKQYF.

The chain recombines TRBV7-9 with TRBJ2-7; tentatively, D is TRBD1 (6 bases). Germline V gene lookup returns CDR1 SEHNR and CDR2 FQNEAQ (reference sequence). The ends were cut back, 1 base at V and 6 bases at J, with 10 bases in the middle. This CDR3 is built from 13 residues. In nucleotides, the CDR3 is TGTGCCAGCAGCTTAGGACAGGTCGCCGAGCAGTACTTC. Translation: CASSLGQVAEQYF.

V gene TRBV10-3 combines with J gene TRBJ2-7; D perhaps matches TRBD1 (6 bases). The CDR3 spans 15 residues. The germline gives CDR1 ENHRY, CDR2 SYGVKD. V lost 0 bases, J lost 4 bases, and 13 bases lay in between. CDR3 coding DNA: TGTGCCATCAGTGAGTCGTTGGGGGCCAAATACGAGCAGTACTTC. Amino acid sequence: CAISESLGAKYEQYF.

The genes are TRBV4-1 and TRBJ2-7, with TRBD1 matching 8 bases. Germline values: CDR1 MGHRA, CDR2 YSYEKL. The CDR3 is 14 amino acids. V dropped 3 bases and J dropped 5; count of bases not matched to a gene: 6. DNA of the CDR3: TGCGCCAGCAGCCAGGTGACAGGGGCCCACGAGCAGTACTTC. Translation: CASSQVTGAHEQYF.

CDR3 residues: CSARGSSYNSPLHF. CDR3 sequence (DNA): TGCAGTGCTAGGGGGAGCTCCTATAATTCACCCCTCCACTTT. V and J are TRBV20-1 and TRBJ1-6, with D unclear. V dropped 3 bases and J dropped 0 bases, with 6 bases sitting between them. CDR3 length: 14 amino acids. In germline, CDR1 is DFQATT, CDR2 SNEGSKA (reference sequence).

This clonotype has ten or more counts. This sequence joins TRBV6-5 and TRBJ2-1; D gene unclear. The CDR3 is 12 residues long. The germline V and J ends were trimmed by 3 bases and 6 bases, with 6 bases remaining between them. Germline lookup yields CDR1 MNHEY and CDR2 SVGAGI. In DNA, the CDR3 is TGTGCCAGCAGTTATAACGGCAATGAGCAGTTCTTC. It yields the protein CASSYNGNEQFF.

This clonotype showed up many times. The rearrangement joins TRBV20-1 to TRBJ2-1; a weak D match, TRBD1 (5 bases). The germline V and J ends were trimmed by 6 bases and 6 bases, with 12 bases remaining between them. The CDR3 runs 12 residues. The germline CDR1 and CDR2 sequences are DFQATT and SNEGSKA (reference sequence). This CDR3 reads CSAVVRGNEQFF. DNA of the CDR3: TGCAGTGCAGTGGTAAGGGGCAATGAGCAGTTCTTC.

This clonotype has ten or more counts. The chain uses TRBV6-5 and TRBJ1-1; 8 nucleotides align to TRBD1. This CDR3 has 15 residues. In germline, CDR1 is MNHEY, CDR2 SVGAGI. With 0 bases clipped from V and 1 base from J, the junction kept 1 base outside the gene matches. The DNA for the CDR3 is TGTGCCAGCAGTTACTCGGACAGGGCGAACACTGAAGCTTTCTTT. This codes for CASSYSDRANTEAFF.

In its sample, this clonotype was seen many times. The V gene is TRBV6-5, the J gene TRBJ1-2; the D gene is possibly TRBD1 (5 bases). The CDR3 covers 15 residues. Germline values: CDR1 MNHEY, CDR2 SVGAGI. V lost 4 bases and J lost 5, with 17 bases in between. The CDR3 is CASSSTLGTHYGYTF. In nucleotides, the CDR3 is TGTGCCAGCAGTTCCACCCTCGGGACTCATTATGGCTACACCTTC.

In its sample, this clonotype was seen many times. The chain links TRBV15 to TRBJ2-7; D gene uncertain. Per germline, CDR1 LNHNV and CDR2 YYDKDF (reference sequence). The CDR3 length is 13 residues. V was trimmed by 1 base and J by 3 bases, leaving 7 bases between them. The CDR3 is CATSRGADYEQYF. Written as DNA, the CDR3 is TGTGCCACCAGCAGAGGGGCAGACTACGAGCAGTACTTC.

This clonotype was recorded at least ten times. The gene calls are TRBV5-1 and TRBJ2-1; a possible D gene is TRBD1 (6 bases). The CDR3 consists of 14 residues. From germline, CDR1 is SGHRS and CDR2 YFSETQ. The germline V and J ends were trimmed by 1 base and 8 bases, with 13 bases remaining between them. CDR3 bases: TGCGCCAGCAGCTTGCTGCAGGGGTGGGATGAGCAGTTCTTC. Translated: CASSLLQGWDEQFF. The full variable domain, its missing parts supplied by reference TRBV5-1 and TRBJ2-1, is KAGVTQTPRYLIKTRGQQVTLSCSPISGHRSVSWYQQTPGQGLQFLFEYFSETQRNKGNFPGRFSGRQFSNSRSEMNVSTLELGDSALYLCASSLLQGWDEQFFGPGTRLTVL.

This clonotype was seen more than once but under ten times. This chain links TRBV4-3 with TRBJ1-2; D may be TRBD1 (6 bases). This CDR3 is 14 amino acids long. Germline V gene sequence: CDR1 LGHNA, CDR2 YSLEER. V lost 4 bases and J lost 3, with 12 bases in between. CDR3 nucleotides: TGCGCCAGCAGCCTTCGATACAGGGACTATGGCTACACCTTC. It yields the protein CASSLRYRDYGYTF.

This clonotype was observed a few times. This rearrangement joins TRBV28 to TRBJ2-7, with D perhaps TRBD2 (5 bases). V dropped 5 bases and J dropped 5 bases, with 13 bases sitting between them. The germline CDR1 and CDR2 sequences are MDHEN and SYDVKM. The CDR3 is 13 amino acids. The CDR3 is CASSPGPRDEQYF. DNA of the CDR3: TGTGCCAGCAGTCCGGGCCCGAGGGACGAGCAGTACTTC. The full variable domain, in which reference TRBV28 and TRBJ2-7 provide the parts outside the CDR3, is DVKVTQSSRYLVKRTGEKVFLECVQDMDHENMFWYRQDPGLGLRLIYFSYDVKMKEKGDIPEGYSVSREKKERFSLILESASTNQTSMYLCASSPGPRDEQYFGPGTRLTVT.

There are many counts of this clonotype. The CDR3 reads CASSLSGGPKTGELFF. The DNA of the CDR3 is TGTGCCAGCAGTTTATCGGGTGGGCCCAAAACCGGGGAGCTGTTTTTT. V usage is TRBV27 and J usage is TRBJ2-2, with D unresolved. CDR1 is MNHEY and CDR2 is SMNVEV in the germline V gene (reference sequence). Deletions cut 0 bases from V and 5 bases from J, with 13 bases between. CDR3 length: 16 residues.

This clonotype was recorded many times. V usage is TRBV20-1 and J usage is TRBJ1-5; no reliable D call. CDR3 length: 14 residues. V lost 1 base, J lost 0 bases, and 7 bases lay in between. The germline CDR1 and CDR2 sequences are DFQATT and SNEGSKA (reference sequence). In DNA form, the CDR3 reads TGCAGTGCTAGAGTTGGGCCTAGCAATCAGCCCCAGCATTTT. It codes for CSARVGPSNQPQHF.

The chain employs TRBV27 and TRBJ1-5; possibly TRBD1 for D (5 bases). The germline V gene encodes CDR1 MNHEY and CDR2 SMNVEV (reference sequence). The CDR3 spans 13 residues. Trimming cost V 3 bases and J 7 bases, with 10 bases left between them. CDR3 bases: TGTGCCAGCAGTTTGCTAGGGGCCCAGCCCCAGCATTTT. This gives the protein CASSLLGAQPQHF.

Ten or more counts support this clonotype. CDR3 DNA: TGTGCCAGCAGTTATCAGTACGAGCAGTACTTC. Residues: CASSYQYEQYF. The rearrangement uses TRBV2 and TRBJ2-7; D is uncertain. The CDR3 length is 11 residues. V gave up 5 bases and J gave up 4 bases, with 6 bases separating them. Germline-derived CDR1 and CDR2 are SNHLY and FYNNEI.

In this sample, this clonotype turned up many times. This CDR3 reads CASSPGRSQSTGELFF. For the CDR3, the DNA is TGCGCCAGCAGCCCCGGGCGGAGTCAATCCACCGGGGAGCTGTTTTTT. The chain joins TRBV5-1 to TRBJ2-2; no definite D call. Trimming removed 4 bases at V and 4 bases at J, with 17 bases between. This CDR3 region has 16 residues. Germline V gene data show CDR1 as SGHRS and CDR2 as YFSETQ.

Notes on this clonotype: The junction does not match germline at one end; this may be a read error. This chain uses TRBV20-1 with TRBJ2-7; 8 bases are a match to TRBD2. This CDR3 region has 14 residues. Germline-derived CDR1 and CDR2 are DFQATT and SNEGSKA (reference sequence). This CDR3 reads CSGRTGLASYEQYF. CDR3 nucleotides: TGCAGTGGTAGAACCGGACTAGCCTCCTACGAGCAGTACTTC.

In its sample, this clonotype was seen many times. The chain recombines TRBV24-1 with TRBJ1-3; no clear D gene. Deletions cut 6 bases from V and 3 bases from J, with 14 bases between. From germline, CDR1 is KGHDR and CDR2 SFDVKD. This CDR3 contains 15 residues. The CDR3 nucleotides read TGTGCCACCAGTTTGGGCCGGAGGCGTGGAAACACCATATATTTT. The encoded protein is CATSLGRRRGNTIYF.

This clonotype was seen only a few times. The CDR3 sequence is CASSFGTPEQYF. The CDR3 DNA reads as TGTGCCAGCAGCTTCGGGACGCCAGAGCAGTACTTC. The V call is TRBV7-2, the J call TRBJ2-7; the D call may be TRBD1 or TRBD2 (5 bases each). The germline gives CDR1 SGHTA, CDR2 FQGNSA. The CDR3 is made up of 12 amino acids. V was cut by 3 bases and J by 7 bases, with 10 bases left in between.

The CDR3 region is CASSLDVAGVNTGELFF. CDR3 in DNA: TGCGCCAGCAGCTTGGATGTGGCAGGGGTGAACACCGGGGAGCTGTTTTTT. This chain uses TRBV5-1 with TRBJ2-2; D might be TRBD1 (6 bases). V gave up 0 bases and J gave up 1 base, with 13 bases separating them. The CDR3 totals 17 residues. CDR1 is SGHRS and CDR2 is YFSETQ in the germline V gene. The variable domain in full, completed from reference TRBV5-1 and TRBJ2-2, reads KAGVTQTPRYLIKTRGQQVTLSCSPISGHRSVSWYQQTPGQGLQFLFEYFSETQRNKGNFPGRFSGRQFSNSRSEMNVSTLELGDSALYLCASSLDVAGVNTGELFFGEGSRLTVL.

The chain is built from TRBV10-3 and TRBJ2-7; no definite D call. The CDR3 length is 14 residues. CDR1 is ENHRY and CDR2 is SYGVKD in the germline V gene. Trimming cost V 2 bases and J 4 bases, with 12 bases left between them. This CDR3 reads CAISEASPLYEQYF. CDR3 sequence (DNA): TGTGCCATCAGTGAGGCTAGTCCACTGTACGAGCAGTACTTC.

This clonotype came up a few times. This chain joins TRBV29-1 and TRBJ2-5, with 10 bases fitting TRBD1. The CDR3 loop spans 14 amino acids. After removal of 7 bases from V and 1 base from J, the junction contained 6 bases not matched to a gene. The germline V gene has CDR1 SQVTM and CDR2 ANQGSEA. The CDR3 sequence: CSGLWTGGQETQYF. DNA for the CDR3: TGCAGCGGACTGTGGACAGGGGGCCAAGAGACCCAGTACTTC.

J is TRBJ2-2 and V is TRBV20-1; a possible D gene is TRBD2 (6 bases). V gave up 2 bases and J gave up 6 bases, with 19 bases separating them. The CDR3 is 16 residues long. Germline V lookup: CDR1 DFQATT, CDR2 SNEGSKA (reference sequence). CDR3 region: CSARPVQKGRSGELFF. CDR3 bases: TGCAGTGCTAGACCCGTCCAGAAGGGGAGGTCCGGGGAGCTGTTTTTT.

The CDR3: CSVGGLEGETQYF. Written as DNA, the CDR3 is TGCAGCGTTGGGGGACTAGAGGGAGAGACCCAGTACTTC. The chain employs TRBV29-1 and TRBJ2-5, with 8 positions matching TRBD2. Looked up from germline, CDR1 is SQVTM and CDR2 is ANQGSEA. Losses at the gene ends were 4 bases for V and 4 bases for J; bases not matched to a gene: 5. This CDR3 is built from 13 residues.

This clonotype came up many times. The chain joins TRBV29-1 to TRBJ1-3; TRBD1 is a possible D gene (6 bases). This CDR3 spans 13 amino acids. Germline loops: CDR1 SQVTM, CDR2 ANQGSEA. V lost 6 bases, J lost 0 bases, and 9 bases lay in between. CDR3 amino acids: CSVIRGSGNTIYF. The CDR3 DNA is TGCAGCGTGATCAGGGGCTCTGGAAACACCATATATTTT.